This entry concerns a single TCR beta chain. This record comes from a study of shared clonotypes between healthy human individuals. Study-wide background: Each donor's CD8 memory used one plate, CD8 naive two, each CD4 subset three.

CD45RO-negative CD8 cells positively selected for CCR7 made up the naive population, which excluded terminally differentiated effector memory CD45RA+ cells. Deep was the level used in running the assay. TCRdb's table, derived via immunoSEQ multiplex PCR, lists solely in-frame clones and lacks some. Of hundreds of thousands of clones in the sample, about 96% were seen once. The CDR3 sequence is 12 residues long. The V and J ends lost 0 bases and 12 bases respectively, with 8 bases between them. Germline CDR1 reads ENHRY; CDR2 reads SYGVKD. Material for sequencing was naive CD8+ T cells sorted from blood. The chain is built from TRBV10-3 and TRBJ1-4, with a weak D call TRBD1 (6 bases). The receptor's source is a man younger than 45 in good health. CDR3 in DNA: TGTGCCATCAGTGAGTCTCAGGGGCAACTGTTTTTT. Its translation is CAISESQGQLFF.